Following are 9 T cell receptor beta chains from one sample sequenced in a study of OX40 agonist ivuxolimab in advanced cancers. The protocol was immunoSEQ multiplex PCR, while the TCRdb copy is restricted to in-frame clones and leaves out a portion. This table has around 53,000 clones, 88% appearing once. The sequenced sample was CD4+ or CD8+ T cells sorted from blood, obtained in a trial of the OX40 agonist ivuxolimab. The receptors originated from an adult with an advanced solid tumor such as melanoma, head and neck, liver or kidney cancer.

This clone was recorded once. This chain uses TRBV2 with TRBJ2-2; 10 bases match TRBD2. This CDR3 comprises 17 residues. From germline, CDR1 is SNHLY and CDR2 FYNNEI. Germline trimming cut 7 bases from V and 2 bases from J; bases unmatched to any gene: 10. CDR3 bases: TGTGCCAGCACGAAGAGTACTAGCGGGGTTAACACCGGGGAGCTGTTTTTT. It yields the protein CASTKSTSGVNTGELFF.

The chain links TRBV4-3 to TRBJ1-2; 10 nucleotides agree with TRBD1. Germline CDR1 and CDR2: LGHNA and YSLEER. The CDR3 is made up of 14 amino acids. The J segment lost 8 bases and the V segment lost 5 bases, leaving 8 bases of the junction unmatched. CDR3 loop: CASSSKTGGDGYTF. In DNA form, the CDR3 reads TGCGCCAGCAGCTCCAAGACAGGGGGCGACGGCTACACCTTC.

This sequence joins TRBV15 and TRBJ1-6; D is uncertain. CDR1 and CDR2 (germline): LNHNV, YYDKDF (reference sequence). V lost 0 bases and J lost 7, with 4 bases in between. The CDR3 is made up of 13 amino acids. The CDR3 is CATSRDGNSPLHF. The CDR3 coding sequence is TGTGCCACCAGCAGAGATGGGAATTCACCCCTCCACTTT.

The chain links TRBV4-2 to TRBJ1-4; 7 nucleotides line up with TRBD1. This CDR3 is 17 amino acids long. With 5 bases clipped from V and 4 bases from J, the junction kept 13 bases outside the gene matches. The germline V gene encodes CDR1 LGHNA and CDR2 YNFKEQ. The CDR3 DNA follows: TGTGCCAGCAGCACCCACCTTCGACAGGGACTTAATGAAAAACTGTTTTTT. It specifies CASSTHLRQGLNEKLFF.

V and J are TRBV7-9 and TRBJ1-2, with TRBD1 as a possible D gene (5 bases). Trimming took 5 bases from V and 7 from J, leaving 14 bases between them. The CDR3 totals 13 residues. CDR1 is SEHNR and CDR2 is FQNEAQ in the germline V gene (reference sequence). The CDR3 sequence: CASSQDWGSGYTF. In DNA form, the CDR3 reads TGTGCCAGCAGCCAGGACTGGGGCTCTGGCTACACCTTC.

V gene TRBV28 combines with J gene TRBJ2-7, with 11 bases that match TRBD2. Germline CDR1 MDHEN, CDR2 SYDVKM. The length of the CDR3 is 15 residues. J gave up 2 bases and V 11 bases, and 11 bases lay outside the gene matches. The CDR3 nucleotides are TGTGCCGCGCTAGCGGGAGGACGCTATCCCTACGAGCAGTACTTC. It encodes CAALAGGRYPYEQYF.

The chain links TRBV30 to TRBJ2-1; perhaps TRBD2 as D (5 bases). The CDR3 spans 15 residues. Trimming removed 2 bases at V and 1 base at J, with 12 bases between. Germline V CDR1 and CDR2: GTSNPN, SVGIG (reference sequence). The CDR3 sequence is CAWSRTWRSYNEQFF. The DNA for the CDR3 is TGTGCCTGGAGTAGGACGTGGAGGTCCTACAATGAGCAGTTCTTC.

The V and J genes are TRBV2 and TRBJ2-3; 14 bases match TRBD2. This CDR3 region has 15 residues. Losses at the gene ends were 8 bases for V and 4 bases for J; bases not matched to a gene: 5. Germline V gives CDR1 SNHLY, CDR2 FYNNEI. CDR3 in amino acids: CASVGLAGGADTQYF. CDR3 coding DNA: TGTGCCAGCGTAGGACTAGCGGGAGGAGCAGATACGCAGTATTTT. The complete variable domain, with remaining parts taken from reference TRBV2 and TRBJ2-3, reads EPEVTQTPSHQVTQMGQEVILRCVPISNHLYFYWYRQILGQKVEFLVSFYNNEISEKSEIFDDQFSVERPDGSNFTLKIRSTKLEDSAMYFCASVGLAGGADTQYFGPGTRLTVL.

This CDR3 reads CASGTGTKAFF. Written as DNA, the CDR3 is TGCGCCAGCGGTACGGGAACGAAAGCTTTCTTT. The rearrangement links TRBV10-1 to TRBJ1-1; D remains unclear. The V and J ends lost 8 bases and 9 bases respectively, with 13 bases between them. This CDR3 is 11 amino acids long. In germline, CDR1 is WNHNN, CDR2 SYGVQD (reference sequence).